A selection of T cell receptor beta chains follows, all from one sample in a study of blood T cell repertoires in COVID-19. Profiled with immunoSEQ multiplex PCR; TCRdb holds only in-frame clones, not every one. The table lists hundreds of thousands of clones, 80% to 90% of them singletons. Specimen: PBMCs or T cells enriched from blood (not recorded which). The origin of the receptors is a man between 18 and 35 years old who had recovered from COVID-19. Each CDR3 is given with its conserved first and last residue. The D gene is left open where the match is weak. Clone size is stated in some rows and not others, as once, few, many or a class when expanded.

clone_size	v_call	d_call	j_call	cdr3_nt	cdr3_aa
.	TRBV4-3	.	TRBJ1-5	TGCGCCAGCAGCCAAGAGGGAGGGAGCGATCAGCCCCAGCATTTT	CASSQEGGSDQPQHF
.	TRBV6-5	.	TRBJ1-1	TGTGCCAGCAATTGGGGCAGGAACACTGAAGCTTTCTTT	CASNWGRNTEAFF
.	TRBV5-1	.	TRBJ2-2	TGCGCCAGCAGCCTCAGGGGGGTGAACACCGGGGAGCTGTTTTTT	CASSLRGVNTGELFF
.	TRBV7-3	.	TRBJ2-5	TGTGCCAGCAGCCAGTTGACGGGGGAGACCCAGTACTTC	CASSQLTGETQYF
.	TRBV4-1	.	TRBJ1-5	TGCGCCAGCAGCCATCCAGGGGAAAGGGGCAATCAGCCCCAGCATTTT	CASSHPGERGNQPQHF
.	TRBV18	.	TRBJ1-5	TGTGCCAGCTCGTACACAGCATATAGCAATCAGCCCCAGCATTTT	CASSYTAYSNQPQHF
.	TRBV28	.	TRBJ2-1	TGTGCCGGGGGGTCGGCTGCCTACAATGAGCAGTTCTTC	CAGGSAAYNEQFF
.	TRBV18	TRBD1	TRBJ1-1	TGTGCCAGCTCACGCGGGACAGCGAACACTGAAGCTTTCTTT	CASSRGTANTEAFF
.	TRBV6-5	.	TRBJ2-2	TGTGCCAGCAACGGGAACACCGGGGAGCTGTTTTTT	CASNGNTGELFF
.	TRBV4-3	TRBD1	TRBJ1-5	TGCGCCAGCAGCCAAGATCGAACAGGGGGCCATCAGCCCCAGCATTTT	CASSQDRTGGHQPQHF
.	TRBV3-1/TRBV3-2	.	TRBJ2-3	TGTGCCAGCAGCCAGAGCGGAGAAGGAGATACGCAGTATTTT	CASSQSGEGDTQYF
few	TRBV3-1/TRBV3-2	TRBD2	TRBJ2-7	TGTGCGACCGGACTAGCGGAAACCTACGAGCAGTACTTC	CATGLAETYEQYF
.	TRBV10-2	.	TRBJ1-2	TGCGCCAGCAGTGATTCCGGCAGGGGCAACTATGGCTACACCTTC	CASSDSGRGNYGYTF
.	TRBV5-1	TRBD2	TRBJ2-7	TGCGCCAGCAGCTTGGATGGGCGGGGGAGCTCCTACGAGCAGTACTTC	CASSLDGRGSSYEQYF
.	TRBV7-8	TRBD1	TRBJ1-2	TGTGCCAGCAGCTTGTGGGGACAGGGGAACTATGGCTACACCTTC	CASSLWGQGNYGYTF
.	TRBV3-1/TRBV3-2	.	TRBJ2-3	TGTGCCAGCAGCCAATGGGGGGGACAGGGCACAGATACGCAGTATTTT	CASSQWGGQGTDTQYF
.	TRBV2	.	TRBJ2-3	TGTGCCAGCAGTTGGGCTAGCACAGATACGCAGTATTTT	CASSWASTDTQYF
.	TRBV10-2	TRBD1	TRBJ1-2	TGCGCCAGCAGTTCAGCCGGGGACAGGATTAACTATGGCTACACCTTC	CASSSAGDRINYGYTF